Here is one T cell receptor beta chain with its context. Its target is not known. The authors extracted RNA and reverse transcribed it into cDNA as the sequencing template. The protocol was immunoSEQ multiplex PCR, while the TCRdb copy is restricted to in-frame clones and leaves out a portion. The data hold 150,000 or so clones, with around 87% observed a single time. The sample is drawn from a study of CD8+ T cells in alopecia areata. Findings and limits, study-wide: Affected lesional scalp, above all in alopecia totalis/universalis, was more clonal than normal scalp. Clonality in the scalp and expanded CD8+ clones ranked among the top 100 were significantly decreased by tofacitinib.

Treatment of the sample: oral pan-JAK inhibitor, 5-10 mg twice daily. Separation by sorting yielded CD4+ and CD8+ T cells from PBMCs. The germline gives CDR1 MNHNS, CDR2 SASEGT. V lost 2 bases and J lost 2, with 17 bases in between. The CDR3 has 17 amino acids. The V and J genes are TRBV6-1 and TRBJ2-3, with D possibly being TRBD2 (6 bases). Material: CD8+ T cells sorted from blood, obtained at week 4, from a patient treated with tofacitinib. The TCR comes from a human donor with alopecia areata. CDR3 sequence (DNA): TGTGCCAGCAGTGAACCCTTTCGGGGGATGAACACAGATACGCAGTATTTT. It codes for CASSEPFRGMNTDTQYF.